This is a list of T cell receptor beta chains from one sample in a study of Graves' ophthalmopathy and Graves' hyperthyroidism. TCRdb re-called the multiplex PCR reads through MiXCR, storing one row per CDR3 protein. The sample yields some 750,000 distinct CDR3 sequences, roughly two fifths seen once. Sequencing used peripheral blood. Source of these receptors: an adult man with Graves' ophthalmopathy. The CDR3 runs from the conserved cysteine through the conserved F or W. The D gene is left open where the match is weak. Rows may omit the clone size; those that give it use once, few, many or a size class.

J: TRBJ1-6
V: TRBV12-3/TRBV12-4
D: -
size: -
DNA: TGTGCCAGCAACTTAGGGGACACAGATAATTCACCCCTCCACTTT
CDR3: CASNLGDTDNSPLHF

J: TRBJ1-5
V: TRBV7-8
D: -
size: few
DNA: TGTGCCAGCAGCTTAATTTGGCGGGTTACGGCCCGCAATCAGCCCCAGCATTTT
CDR3: CASSLIWRVTARNQPQHF

J: TRBJ2-3
V: TRBV29-1
D: -
size: few
DNA: TGCAGCGTTGAGAAGGGCAGGGCAGATACGCAGTATTTT
CDR3: CSVEKGRADTQYF

J: TRBJ1-2
V: TRBV9
D: TRBD1
size: -
DNA: TGTGCCAGCAGCGGTCGGCAGGGGGCGGACTACACCTTC
CDR3: CASSGRQGADYTF

J: TRBJ2-5
V: TRBV2
D: TRBD2
size: -
DNA: TGTGCCAGCAGTCGGGGGGGCGGAATTGATCAGTACTTC
CDR3: CASSRGGGIDQYF

J: TRBJ1-2
V: TRBV19
D: TRBD1
size: few
DNA: TGTGCCAGTAGTGTAAGACAGGGGAGGCGGCGAGGCTACACCTTC
CDR3: CASSVRQGRRRGYTF

J: TRBJ1-5
V: TRBV19
D: -
size: -
DNA: TGTGCCAGTAAACGGCCCCAGCATTTT
CDR3: CASKRPQHF

J: TRBJ1-2
V: TRBV4-1
D: TRBD1
size: few
DNA: TGCGCCAGCACCAAGGACAGGGGGTACTATGGCTACACCTTC
CDR3: CASTKDRGYYGYTF

J: TRBJ2-6
V: TRBV11-2
D: -
size: many
DNA: TGTGCCAGCAGCCCAACTGCCGGACGGGCCAACGTCCTGACTTTC
CDR3: CASSPTAGRANVLTF

J: TRBJ2-7
V: TRBV28
D: -
size: -
DNA: TGTGCCAGCACCTCGCCTGGAGACTACGAGCAGTACTTC
CDR3: CASTSPGDYEQYF

J: TRBJ1-5
V: TRBV2
D: -
size: -
DNA: TGTGCCAGCAGTGACACAGGGAACACTCAGCCCCAGCATTTT
CDR3: CASSDTGNTQPQHF

J: TRBJ1-4
V: TRBV30
D: -
size: few
DNA: TGTGCCTGGAGTTCTAGACCGACGAATGAAAAACTGTTTTTT
CDR3: CAWSSRPTNEKLFF

J: TRBJ1-5
V: TRBV19
D: -
size: -
DNA: TGTGCCAGCTCACCACGTCATAGCAATCAGCCCCAGCATTTT
CDR3: CASSPRHSNQPQHF

J: TRBJ1-2
V: TRBV10-3
D: TRBD1
size: -
DNA: TGTGCCATCTCCGGGCAGGGGGCAAACTATGGCTACACCTTC
CDR3: CAISGQGANYGYTF

J: TRBJ1-2
V: TRBV4-2
D: TRBD1
size: few
DNA: TGTGCCAGCAGCTTCCGACAGGGGCCAGACTATGGCTACACCTTC
CDR3: CASSFRQGPDYGYTF

J: TRBJ1-3
V: TRBV7-9
D: -
size: -
DNA: TGTGCCAGCAGCCAGCAGGATATCTCTGGAAACACCATATATTTT
CDR3: CASSQQDISGNTIYF

J: TRBJ1-2
V: TRBV10-3
D: TRBD1
size: -
DNA: TGTGCCAGCAGAGCGGGACAGGGGTCTGATGGCTACACCTTC
CDR3: CASRAGQGSDGYTF

J: TRBJ1-4
V: TRBV7-6
D: -
size: few
DNA: TGTGCCAGCACCCCTAAGACCAGAGGGGAATCAGATGAAAAACTGTTTTTT
CDR3: CASTPKTRGESDEKLFF

J: TRBJ1-5
V: TRBV7-9
D: -
size: few
DNA: TGTGCCAGCAGCTCCGGCGGGGGTCCACGGGGTCAGCCCCAGCATTTT
CDR3: CASSSGGGPRGQPQHF

J: TRBJ1-2
V: TRBV9
D: -
size: -
DNA: TGTGCCAGCAGCGCCGAGGGACGAGGTGACTACACCTTC
CDR3: CASSAEGRGDYTF

J: TRBJ2-2
V: TRBV7-9
D: TRBD2
size: -
DNA: TGTGCCAGCAGCTTATTCTCTAGCGGGGGGGCCCACGGGGAGCTGTTTTTT
CDR3: CASSLFSSGGAHGELFF

J: TRBJ1-1
V: TRBV20-1
D: -
size: -
DNA: TGCAGTGCTAGATCTGGGAACGGTGAGGAAGCTTTCTTT
CDR3: CSARSGNGEEAFF

J: TRBJ2-2
V: TRBV7-8
D: TRBD2
size: few
DNA: TGTGCCAGCAGCTTATTTCTAGCGGGGGGGCCGCACACCGGGGAGCTGTTTTTT
CDR3: CASSLFLAGGPHTGELFF

J: TRBJ1-5
V: TRBV11-1
D: TRBD1
size: -
DNA: TGTGCCAGCAGCGTTGCGACAGGGGGCGATCAGCCCCAGCATTTT
CDR3: CASSVATGGDQPQHF

J: TRBJ2-5
V: TRBV7-9
D: -
size: -
DNA: TGTGCCAGCAGCGCAAAGACCGGGGAGACCCAGTACTTC
CDR3: CASSAKTGETQYF

J: TRBJ2-2
V: TRBV19
D: TRBD2
size: once
DNA: TGTGCCAGTAGTACGGGACTAGCGGGGGGCGGGGAGCTGTTTTTT
CDR3: CASSTGLAGGGELFF

J: TRBJ2-5
V: TRBV25-1
D: -
size: few
DNA: TGTGCCAGCAGTGGACAGGTCCAAGAGACCCAGTACTTC
CDR3: CASSGQVQETQYF

J: TRBJ2-5
V: TRBV7-9
D: TRBD2
size: few
DNA: TGTGCCAGCAGCCGTCGACTAGCGACGAGCCAAGAGACCCAGTACTTC
CDR3: CASSRRLATSQETQYF

J: TRBJ2-5
V: TRBV9
D: -
size: many
DNA: TGTGCCAGCAGCAGGGGTAGGGCCCAAGAGACCCAGTACTTC
CDR3: CASSRGRAQETQYF

J: TRBJ2-5
V: TRBV12-3/TRBV12-4
D: TRBD2
size: few
DNA: TGTGCCAGCAGTTTAGAGCGGGAGGTCGAGACCCAGTACTTC
CDR3: CASSLEREVETQYF

J: TRBJ2-3
V: TRBV10-3
D: TRBD2
size: -
DNA: TGTGCCATCAGTGAGTCTGGGGCTAGCGGGGTAACTAGTACGCAGTATTTT
CDR3: CAISESGASGVTSTQYF

J: TRBJ1-6
V: TRBV25-1
D: -
size: -
DNA: TGTGCCAGCAGAGGGGGACGCAGATCACCCCTCCACTTT
CDR3: CASRGGRRSPLHF

J: TRBJ1-5
V: TRBV24-1
D: -
size: few
DNA: TGTGCCACCATTAGACAGACAAACAGTCAGCCCCAGCATTTT
CDR3: CATIRQTNSQPQHF

J: TRBJ2-2
V: TRBV2
D: TRBD2
size: -
DNA: TGTGCCAGCAGTGAGGGACTAGCCGACGGGGAGCTGTTTTTT
CDR3: CASSEGLADGELFF

J: TRBJ1-2
V: TRBV7-9
D: -
size: -
DNA: TGTGCCAGCAGTTACTCGAGTAGGCGGCGAAACTATGGCTACACCTTC
CDR3: CASSYSSRRRNYGYTF

J: TRBJ2-7
V: TRBV20-1
D: TRBD1
size: -
DNA: TGCAGTGCCCTTAGACAGGGGGGCTCCTACGAGCAGTACTTC
CDR3: CSALRQGGSYEQYF

J: TRBJ2-2
V: TRBV6-6
D: -
size: few
DNA: TGTGCCAGCAGTTACTCGGTTCTGAGGGCCACCGGGGAGCTGTTTTTT
CDR3: CASSYSVLRATGELFF

J: TRBJ2-5
V: TRBV15
D: TRBD2
size: -
DNA: TGTGCCACCAGCAGAGATGGCGGACTAGCGGCTCGGGAGACCCAGTACTTC
CDR3: CATSRDGGLAARETQYF

J: TRBJ1-2
V: TRBV20-1
D: -
size: few
DNA: TGCAGTGCTTCTTCAGGGCTCCACGGGGGCTACACCTTC
CDR3: CSASSGLHGGYTF

J: TRBJ2-2
V: TRBV25-1
D: TRBD2
size: -
DNA: TGCGGCAGCAGCAAAACCTCAGAGGCTAGCGGTAACTCCGGGGAGCTGTTTTTT
CDR3: CGSSKTSEASGNSGELFF